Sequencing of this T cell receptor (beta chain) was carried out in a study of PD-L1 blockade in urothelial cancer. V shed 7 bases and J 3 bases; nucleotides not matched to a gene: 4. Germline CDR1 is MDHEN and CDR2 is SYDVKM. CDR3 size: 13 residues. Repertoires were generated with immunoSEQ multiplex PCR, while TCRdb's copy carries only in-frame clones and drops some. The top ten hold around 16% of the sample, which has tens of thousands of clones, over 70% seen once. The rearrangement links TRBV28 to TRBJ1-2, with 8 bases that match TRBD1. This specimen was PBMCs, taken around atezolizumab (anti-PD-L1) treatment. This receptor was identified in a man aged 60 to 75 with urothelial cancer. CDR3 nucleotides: TGTGCCAGCATCGGACAGGGACACTATGGCTACACCTTC. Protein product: CASIGQGHYGYTF.